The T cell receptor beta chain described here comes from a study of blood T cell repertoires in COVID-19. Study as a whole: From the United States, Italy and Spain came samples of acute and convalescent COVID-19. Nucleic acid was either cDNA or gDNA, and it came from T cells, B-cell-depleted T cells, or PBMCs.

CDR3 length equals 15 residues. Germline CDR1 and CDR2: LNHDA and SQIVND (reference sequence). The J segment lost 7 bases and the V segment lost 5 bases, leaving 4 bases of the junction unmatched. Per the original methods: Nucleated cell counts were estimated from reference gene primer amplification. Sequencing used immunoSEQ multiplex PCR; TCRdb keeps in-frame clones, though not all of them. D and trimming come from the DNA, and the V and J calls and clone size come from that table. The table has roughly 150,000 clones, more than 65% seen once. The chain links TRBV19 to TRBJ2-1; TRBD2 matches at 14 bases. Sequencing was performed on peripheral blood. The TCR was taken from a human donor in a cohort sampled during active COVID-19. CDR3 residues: CASSAGTSGGNEQFF. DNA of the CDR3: TGTGCCAGTAGTGCCGGGACTAGCGGGGGAAATGAGCAGTTCTTC.